The 17 T cell receptor beta chains reported below all come from one sample, sequenced in a study of neurological immune-mediated disorders (dated by TCRdb to between 2017 and 2020). Receptor libraries were prepared by 5' RACE. Data came from an Illumina HiSeq 2500. The public reads were run again by TCRdb, first through fastp at Q25 and then through MiXCR, and only productive beta chains were kept. Here each entry gathers all rows of one CDR3 protein and keeps the most common genes and DNA. The sample table shows tens of thousands of distinct CDR3 sequences, and over 5.5% are seen once. Of the sample, roughly 1.4% is held by the ten largest clones. The sequencing input was CD4+ T cells from blood. These receptors were taken from a woman under 30 with multiple sclerosis.

This clonotype was counted only a few times. In DNA form, the CDR3 reads TGCGCCAGCAGCCAAGATGGTCTAGGGCAGTCAGCCTCCTATGGCTACACCTTC. Its protein is CASSQDGLGQSASYGYTF. This rearrangement joins TRBV4-1 to TRBJ1-2; D remains unclear. V was pared by 0 bases and J by 4 bases, with 21 bases between. CDR3 length equals 18 residues. In germline, CDR1 is MGHRA, CDR2 YSYEKL.

This clonotype was seen a single time. The rearrangement links TRBV20-1 to TRBJ1-2, with D possibly TRBD1 on 5 matching bases. The CDR3 covers 13 residues. Trimming pared 2 bases from V and 8 bases from J, leaving 15 bases between. Germline V gives CDR1 DFQATT, CDR2 SNEGSKA (reference sequence). The CDR3 bases are TGCAGTGCTAGATACCCCAGCAGGGAAGGCTACACCTTC. This sequence encodes CSARYPSREGYTF.

This clonotype appeared many times. The V and J genes are TRBV7-9 and TRBJ1-1, with a tentative D call TRBD1 (6 bases). Germline V lookup: CDR1 SEHNR, CDR2 FQNEAQ (reference sequence). The CDR3 length is 15 residues. The V end was cut by 5 bases, the J end by 5 bases, with 18 bases between. For the CDR3, the DNA is TGTGCCAGCAGCCCCAACCCCGGACAGTCTACTGAAGCTTTCTTT. Protein product: CASSPNPGQSTEAFF. The whole variable domain, filled in from reference TRBV7-9 and TRBJ1-1, reads DTGVSQNPRHKITKRGQNVTFRCDPISEHNRLYWYRQTLGQGPEFLTYFQNEAQLEKSRLLSDRFSAERPKGSFSTLEIQRTEQGDSAMYLCASSPNPGQSTEAFFGQGTRLTVV.

In this sample, this clonotype turned up many times. The chain carries TRBV5-6 and TRBJ2-4; TRBD1 agrees at 7 bases. Germline V CDR1 and CDR2: SGHDT, YYEEEE. This CDR3 spans 14 amino acids. V lost 1 base, J lost 6 bases, and 4 bases stayed unmatched. CDR3 coding DNA: TGTGCCAGCAGCTTGAGACAGGGTGGAAACATTCAGTACTTC. Residues: CASSLRQGGNIQYF.

This clonotype was counted ten times or more. The chain links TRBV6-6 to TRBJ2-2; 7 bases agree with TRBD1. The V gene's germline CDR1 is MNHNY and CDR2 SVGAGI (reference sequence). V lost 10 bases, J lost 2 bases, and 7 bases stayed unmatched. This CDR3 is built from 14 residues. The CDR3 spells CATARQGNTGELFF. The CDR3 bases are TGTGCCACCGCCAGACAGGGTAACACCGGGGAGCTGTTTTTT.

The table lists this clonotype with many counts. This rearrangement joins TRBV5-6 to TRBJ2-7; 9 bases agree with TRBD1. The V gene's germline CDR1 is SGHDT and CDR2 YYEEEE. J was trimmed by 0 bases and V by 5 bases; bases with no gene match: 3. This CDR3 has 14 amino acids. The CDR3 loop is CASRRQGGSYEQYF. In DNA form, the CDR3 reads TGTGCCAGCAGGCGACAGGGGGGCTCCTACGAGCAGTACTTC. Variable domain in full (rest from reference TRBV5-6 and TRBJ2-7): DAGVTQSPTHLIKTRGQQVTLRCSPKSGHDTVSWYQQALGQGPQFIFQYYEEEERQRGNFPDRFSGHQFPNYSSELNVNALLLGDSALYLCASRRQGGSYEQYFGPGTRLTVT.

In this sample, this clonotype turned up many times. This rearrangement joins TRBV10-2 to TRBJ2-5; D gene uncertain. Germline V gene lookup returns CDR1 WSHSY and CDR2 SAAADI. V lost 10 bases, J lost 0 bases, and 15 bases lay in between. CDR3 length: 14 amino acids. The CDR3 sequence is CATSTAFYQETQYF. In nucleotides, the CDR3 is TGCGCCACCTCGACGGCCTTTTACCAAGAGACCCAGTACTTC.

This clonotype was counted ten times or more. V is TRBV10-3 and J is TRBJ1-2; D not resolved. From germline, CDR1 is ENHRY and CDR2 SYGVKD. Trimming took 3 bases from V and 5 from J, leaving 10 bases between them. CDR3 size: 13 residues. The CDR3 bases are TGTGCCATCAGTGAACTGAATACGTATGGCTACACCTTC. This gives the protein CAISELNTYGYTF.

The table lists this clonotype with many counts. The rearrangement uses TRBV25-1 and TRBJ1-6, with D unresolved. V shed 2 bases and J shed 9 bases, with 8 bases lying between them. The CDR3 covers 13 residues. The germline V gene has CDR1 MGHDK and CDR2 SYGVNS. This CDR3 reads CASSETRGSPLHF. DNA for the CDR3: TGTGCCAGCAGTGAAACCCGGGGTTCACCCCTCCACTTT.

For this clonotype: A much larger clone lies one base from this, so it may be a read error. This chain links TRBV19 with TRBJ2-7, with TRBD2 matching 7 bases. This CDR3 spans 12 amino acids. Germline loops: CDR1 LNHDA, CDR2 SQIVND (reference sequence). CDR3 residues: CVSRGDYTEQYF. The CDR3 region has the DNA TGTGTCAGTAGAGGGGACTACACCGAGCAGTACTTC.

Ten or more counts support this clonotype. V usage is TRBV29-1 and J usage is TRBJ1-1; 10 positions match TRBD1. The CDR3 has 14 residues. Germline V lookup: CDR1 SQVTM, CDR2 ANQGSEA. The ends lost 3 bases at V and 4 bases at J; junction bases unmatched: 5. CDR3 sequence reads: CSVEPGQGFTEAFF. For the CDR3, the DNA is TGCAGCGTTGAGCCGGGACAGGGGTTCACTGAAGCTTTCTTT.

This clonotype appeared many times. This rearrangement joins TRBV6-2 or TRBV6-3 to TRBJ2-3; D not certain. V was cut by 1 base and J by 0 bases, with 8 bases left in between. CDR1 and CDR2 from the germline V gene are MNHEY and SVGEGT. CDR3 size: 15 residues. CDR3 in DNA: TGTGCCAGCAGTTACTTATATCCTAGCACAGATACGCAGTATTTT. Encoded protein: CASSYLYPSTDTQYF.

This clonotype showed up many times. The chain links TRBV6-5 to TRBJ2-7; D tentatively reads TRBD1 or TRBD2 (5 bases each). Between the trimmed V and J ends, which lost 6 bases and 6 bases, there was a span of 15 bases. The CDR3 extends over 13 amino acids. Germline V gives CDR1 MNHEY, CDR2 SVGAGI. This chain's CDR3 is CASSPMGTGEQYV. The CDR3 region has the DNA TGTGCCAGCAGCCCGATGGGGACGGGCGAGCAGTACGTC.

This clonotype was found many times. The CDR3 is CSVVGSSEQYF. In DNA, the CDR3 is TGCAGCGTTGTCGGTAGTAGCGAGCAGTACTTC. The V and J genes are TRBV29-1 and TRBJ2-7, with D unresolved. The V and J ends lost 4 bases and 6 bases respectively, with 10 bases between them. The CDR3 length is 11 residues. Germline CDR1 is SQVTM and CDR2 is ANQGSEA.

The gene calls are TRBV28 and TRBJ2-3; TRBD1 matches at 10 bases. Trimming took 5 bases from V and 3 from J; bases not matched to a gene: 2. In germline, CDR1 is MDHEN, CDR2 SYDVKM. The CDR3 consists of 14 residues. CDR3 region: CASSRDRGTDTQYF. In DNA, the CDR3 is TGTGCCAGCAGTAGGGACAGGGGAACAGATACGCAGTATTTT. Complete variable domain (other parts from reference TRBV28 and TRBJ2-3): DVKVTQSSRYLVKRTGEKVFLECVQDMDHENMFWYRQDPGLGLRLIYFSYDVKMKEKGDIPEGYSVSREKKERFSLILESASTNQTSMYLCASSRDRGTDTQYFGPGTRLTVL.

J is TRBJ2-2 and V is TRBV11-2; 9 nucleotides agree with TRBD1. With V trimmed by 5 bases and J by 1 base, 5 bases remained unmatched. CDR3 length: 16 amino acids. CDR1 and CDR2 from the germline V gene are SGHAT and FQNNGV. For the CDR3, the DNA is TGTGCCAGCAGCACACGGACAGGGGAGAACACCGGGGAGCTGTTTTTT. It specifies CASSTRTGENTGELFF.

This clonotype was counted many times. The rearrangement links TRBV6-5 to TRBJ2-7; D is uncertain. The CDR3 runs to 14 residues. CDR1 is MNHEY and CDR2 is SVGAGI in the germline V gene. Deletions cut 6 bases from V and 3 bases from J, with 15 bases between. CDR3 nucleotide sequence: TGTGCCAGCAGCCGAAAAAGCAAGAGCTACGAGCAGTACGTC. Translation gives CASSRKSKSYEQYV.